These 9 T cell receptor beta chains originate from one sample sequenced in a study of shared clonotypes between healthy human individuals. Libraries were prepared by immunoSEQ multiplex PCR; TCRdb keeps only in-frame clonotypes and omits some of them. The sample records about 2.4 million clones, 93% being singletons. The sample taken for sequencing was naive CD4+ T cells from PBMCs. Subset meaning: CD45RA+ positively selected. Source of these receptors: a man in his late teens or twenties in good health. Some clones in this sample may be carry-over from other donors' samples.

The V and J genes are TRBV29-1 and TRBJ1-1, with unresolved D. Trimming pared 3 bases from V and 8 bases from J, leaving 13 bases between. This CDR3 contains 12 residues. Germline CDR1 is SQVTM and CDR2 is ANQGSEA. CDR3 region: CSVEGFSTEAFF. The CDR3 DNA reads as TGCAGCGTTGAGGGTTTCAGCACCGAAGCTTTCTTT. Looking up the rest from reference TRBV29-1 and TRBJ1-1 gives the full variable domain: SAVISQKPSRDICQRGTSLTIQCQVDSQVTMMFWYRQQPGQSLTLIATANQGSEATYESGFVIDKFPISRPNLTFSTLTVSNMSPEDSSIYLCSVEGFSTEAFFGQGTRLTVV.

V gene TRBV28 combines with J gene TRBJ1-2, with a tentative D call TRBD1 (5 bases). The CDR3 has 11 residues. CDR1 and CDR2 from the germline V gene are MDHEN and SYDVKM. V was clipped by 8 bases and J by 5 bases, with 9 bases between them. CDR3 in amino acids: CASGHMYGYTF. Here the CDR3 DNA reads TGTGCCAGCGGACACATGTATGGCTACACCTTC.

V gene TRBV5-1 combines with J gene TRBJ2-7; maybe TRBD1 (5 bases). V dropped 0 bases and J dropped 4 bases, with 11 bases sitting between them. The germline CDR1 and CDR2 sequences are SGHRS and YFSETQ. The CDR3 is 14 amino acids. This chain's CDR3 is CASSLETAVYEQYF. CDR3 nucleotides: TGCGCCAGCAGCTTGGAGACAGCCGTATACGAGCAGTACTTC.

CDR3 protein: CASSSAETQYF. CDR3 nucleotide sequence: TGTGCCAGTAGTAGCGCGGAGACCCAGTACTTC. This sequence joins TRBV19 and TRBJ2-5; D gene uncertain. The V end lost 4 bases, the J end lost 5 bases, and 5 bases lay between the germline ends. The CDR3 consists of 11 residues. From germline, CDR1 is LNHDA and CDR2 SQIVND (reference sequence).

The chain recombines TRBV5-1 with TRBJ2-2; D gene unclear. The CDR3 consists of 14 residues. The V gene's germline CDR1 is SGHRS and CDR2 YFSETQ. Between the trimmed V and J ends, which lost 0 bases and 4 bases, there was a span of 7 bases. The CDR3 loop reads CASSLAIVTGELFF. CDR3 nucleotides: TGCGCCAGCAGCTTGGCCATAGTCACCGGGGAGCTGTTTTTT.

This clone came up once. This chain links TRBV2 with TRBJ2-7; D is undetermined. The CDR3 is made up of 14 amino acids. V lost 4 bases and J lost 1, with 11 bases in between. In germline, CDR1 is SNHLY, CDR2 FYNNEI. The CDR3 reads CASSGRLLSYEQYF. DNA of the CDR3: TGTGCCAGCAGTGGAAGGCTGCTGTCCTACGAGCAGTACTTC. Drawing the rest from reference TRBV2 and TRBJ2-7, the complete variable domain is EPEVTQTPSHQVTQMGQEVILRCVPISNHLYFYWYRQILGQKVEFLVSFYNNEISEKSEIFDDQFSVERPDGSNFTLKIRSTKLEDSAMYFCASSGRLLSYEQYFGPGTRLTVT.

This sequence joins TRBV19 and TRBJ2-2; D possibly corresponds to TRBD1 (5 bases). V was pared by 6 bases and J by 4 bases, with 18 bases between. In germline, CDR1 is LNHDA, CDR2 SQIVND (reference sequence). This CDR3 is 16 amino acids long. The CDR3 sequence: CASSIRTPPGTGELFF. The CDR3 DNA follows: TGTGCCAGTAGCATCAGGACACCGCCGGGCACCGGGGAGCTGTTTTTT. Full variable domain (missing parts from reference TRBV19 and TRBJ2-2): DGGITQSPKYLFRKEGQNVTLSCEQNLNHDAMYWYRQDPGQGLRLIYYSQIVNDFQKGDIAEGYSVSREKKESFPLTVTSAQKNPTAFYLCASSIRTPPGTGELFFGEGSRLTVL.

The chain uses TRBV25-1 and TRBJ2-3; no reliable D call. The CDR3 is made up of 13 amino acids. Germline V gene lookup returns CDR1 MGHDK and CDR2 SYGVNS. V gave up 0 bases and J gave up 5 bases, with 6 bases separating them. The CDR3 DNA reads TGTGCCAGCAGTGAATATGCAGTAGATACGCAGTATTTT. Its protein product is CASSEYAVDTQYF.

V gene TRBV6-6 combines with J gene TRBJ1-5, with D perhaps matching TRBD1 (5 bases). The CDR3 is 14 amino acids. Deletions cut 2 bases from V and 6 bases from J, with 11 bases between. In germline, CDR1 is MNHNY, CDR2 SVGAGI (reference sequence). The CDR3 DNA sequence: TGTGCCAGCAGTTACGCGGCAGGGACTCAGCCCCAGCATTTT. Translation: CASSYAAGTQPQHF.